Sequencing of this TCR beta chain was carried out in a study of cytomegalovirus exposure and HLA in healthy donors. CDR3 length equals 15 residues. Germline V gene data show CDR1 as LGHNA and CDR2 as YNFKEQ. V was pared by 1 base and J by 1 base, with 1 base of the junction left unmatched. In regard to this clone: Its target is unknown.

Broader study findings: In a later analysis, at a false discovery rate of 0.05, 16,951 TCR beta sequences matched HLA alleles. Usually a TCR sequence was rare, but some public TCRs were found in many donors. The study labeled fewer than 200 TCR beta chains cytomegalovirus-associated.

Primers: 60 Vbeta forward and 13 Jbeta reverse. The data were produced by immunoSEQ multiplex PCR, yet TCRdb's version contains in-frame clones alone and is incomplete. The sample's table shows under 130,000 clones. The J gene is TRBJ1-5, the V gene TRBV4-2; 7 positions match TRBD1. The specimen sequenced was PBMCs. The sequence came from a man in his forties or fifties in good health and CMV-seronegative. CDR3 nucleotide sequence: TGTGCCAGCAGCCAAGCGACAGGGAGCAATCAGCCCCAGCATTTT. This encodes CASSQATGSNQPQHF.